This TCR beta chain came from a study of T cells in tumors and immune-related adverse events (dated by TCRdb to the early 2020s). Concerning this clone: Its antigen is unknown. There are no base qualities to consult, and no much larger clone falls within one base.

Reading the label with the study, this specimen's treatment or condition is: nivolumab (PD-1 blockade) given before sampling. The DNeasy Blood and Tissue Kit was used to extract DNA from formalin-fixed paraffin-embedded specimens. The CDR3, cysteine through phenylalanine, is 15 amino acids long. Kept here is only the CDR3 DNA, which spans 45 bases and is read in frame from base 1. CDR1 WSHSY and CDR2 SAAADI were looked up in the germline V gene. A distance of 14 bases separates the germline ends of V and J, which lose 3 bases and 2 bases respectively. Using the immunoSEQ assay, the TCR beta locus was amplified and sequenced, producing bulk TCR Vbeta CDR3 data. From the authors' description of their analysis: CDR3s were excluded if they were non-productive, were shorter than 7 amino acids, or did not start with C or end with F/W. Analysis was restricted to specimens with at least 1000 reads, and clonotypes were defined at the amino acid level. Clonality was calculated as 1 minus Pielou's evenness. Library sizes were equalized by abundance-weighted random subsampling with replacement, which was repeated 100 times so that 95% confidence intervals could be reported. The Morisita overlap index was used to quantify repertoire overlap, and the top 40 clones in each specimen were examined for overlap with the irAE. TCRdb's version of the immuneACCESS table is confined to in-frame rearrangements and falls short of the full clone set. An unresolved V gene accounts for under half of the shortfall where checked; the remainder is of unknown origin. Clone size and the V and J calls come from that table; the DNA yielded D and trimming. The sample has under 10,000 clones on record, around 94% of them singletons. The ten largest clonotypes hold less than 2.5% of the sample.

The source is a female donor with metastatic renal cell carcinoma. Specimen: lymph node tissue, collected from a patient treated with anti-PD-1 therapy. The V and J genes are TRBV10-2 and TRBJ2-7, with no confident D gene call. The nucleotides read TGCGCCAGCAGTGATTTGGGATTAGAAACCTACGAGCAGTACTTC. This gives the protein CASSDLGLETYEQYF.